The rows below give T cell receptor beta chains drawn from one sample of a study of T cells in Graves' hyperthyroidism and ophthalmopathy. From the multiplex PCR reads, TCRdb called clonotypes with MiXCR, one entry per CDR3 protein. The data hold approximately 640,000 distinct CDR3 sequences, with 17% observed a single time. The sequenced material came from blood. These TCRs come from a man aged 45-65 years with Graves' hyperthyroidism. The CDR3 runs from the conserved cysteine through the conserved F or W. Each record gives: clone size, D gene, V gene, J gene, CDR3 protein. D genes are given only for firm matches. Clone size is not always given. Where it is, it says once, few, many or a class for expanded clones.

few	TRBD2	TRBV19	TRBJ2-7	CASSDSGSSYEQYF
many	.	TRBV27	TRBJ1-1	CASSSGPMNTEAFF
few	TRBD2	TRBV5-1	TRBJ2-1	CASSLIPPGLVDNEQFF
many	.	TRBV12-3/TRBV12-4	TRBJ2-2	CASSFRFLTGELFF
many	.	TRBV20-1	TRBJ1-1	CSARVWSTEAFF
.	.	TRBV4-2	TRBJ2-2	CASTVGVSNTGELFF
many	TRBD2	TRBV10-2	TRBJ2-3	CASSVLAGETDTQYF
many	.	TRBV6-1	TRBJ2-7	CASSDRGIREQYF
once	TRBD1	TRBV12-3/TRBV12-4	TRBJ1-1	CASSLLQGAYTEAFF
many	.	TRBV20-1	TRBJ2-7	CSARTAYEQYF
many	.	TRBV5-1	TRBJ2-2	CASSAGTANTGELFF
few	.	TRBV18	TRBJ2-1	CASSRIGGSSYNEQFF
few	.	TRBV2	TRBJ1-5	CASSERDASSNQPQHF
many	.	TRBV28	TRBJ2-3	CASSSGYLSTDTQYF
few	.	TRBV6-1	TRBJ2-1	CASISLGAGEQFF
many	TRBD2	TRBV2	TRBJ2-1	CASSEDPGRLAGVNEQFF
.	.	TRBV5-4	TRBJ1-2	CASSLAPASSYGYTF
many	.	TRBV28	TRBJ2-5	CASSSVTGTYQETQYF
.	.	TRBV11-2	TRBJ1-2	CASSPRRTDYGYTF
many	.	TRBV30	TRBJ1-2	CAWTGVGDGYTF
few	.	TRBV4-3	TRBJ2-2	CASSPDTSPTGELFF
many	TRBD1	TRBV7-3	TRBJ2-2	CASSSGQGANGELFF
many	.	TRBV4-1	TRBJ1-4	CASSQVFNEKLFF
many	.	TRBV6-2/TRBV6-3	TRBJ1-2	CASSYPYGYTF
few	TRBD2	TRBV14	TRBJ2-1	CASSQRLAGGTYNEQFF
many	TRBD1	TRBV2	TRBJ2-1	CASRGQEGSYNEQFF
many	TRBD1	TRBV19	TRBJ1-2	CATHGQGAREHGYTF
.	.	TRBV20-1	TRBJ1-1	CSAKSGGHEAFF
few	.	TRBV7-3	TRBJ2-1	CASSLTRQAYNEQFF
many	TRBD2	TRBV2	TRBJ2-1	CASSALAASYNEQFF
few	.	TRBV27	TRBJ2-7	CASSFYRESYEQYF
.	.	TRBV12-3/TRBV12-4	TRBJ1-2	CASNSTGYGYTF
many	.	TRBV5-1	TRBJ1-1	CAVPGVYEAFF
few	.	TRBV4-1	TRBJ1-6	CASSQDGGISLSPLHF
.	.	TRBV19	TRBJ1-2	CASRVSNRDLRGYTF
many	.	TRBV29-1	TRBJ2-5	CSGGAPQETQYF
.	.	TRBV18	TRBJ1-1	CASSQGEVAEAFF
.	TRBD1	TRBV7-9	TRBJ2-4	CASSSETGGNKNIQYF
.	TRBD2	TRBV7-9	TRBJ2-7	CASSPTSGRGAYEQYF
.	.	TRBV30	TRBJ2-3	CAWGLVADTQYF
.	TRBD1	TRBV24-1	TRBJ2-2	CATGDLGQGTGSPGATGELFF
few	.	TRBV5-1	TRBJ2-3	CASSLAVGPGPSTDTQYF
.	TRBD1	TRBV3-1	TRBJ1-5	CASSQTLGDRQGPQHF
few	.	TRBV27	TRBJ1-1	CASSLYGRAGWRNTEAFF
few	.	TRBV27	TRBJ2-5	CASSTVGEETQYF
.	TRBD1	TRBV20-1	TRBJ1-2	CSAPLKGARDYGYTF
.	TRBD1	TRBV12-5	TRBJ1-1	CASGLILTGTNTEAFF
.	.	TRBV3-1	TRBJ2-3	CASSQGAPGAGTDTQYF
many	TRBD2	TRBV28	TRBJ2-1	CASSYSSGSYNEQFF
few	.	TRBV6-5	TRBJ1-5	CASSMTDYSNQPQHF
few	.	TRBV7-9	TRBJ2-1	CASSLESLGTTIYNEQFF
many	TRBD2	TRBV11-2	TRBJ2-2	CASSLLFSLAGGTGELFF
.	TRBD1	TRBV27	TRBJ2-7	CASSHTVQGAYYEQYF
many	.	TRBV28	TRBJ2-1	CASSRPGTNEQFF
.	.	TRBV6-1	TRBJ2-1	CASSASGPFGNNEQFF
many	TRBD1	TRBV11-2	TRBJ2-7	CASSSLTGAYEQYF
many	TRBD1	TRBV2	TRBJ2-7	CASSEGQGNTYEQYF
many	TRBD1	TRBV7-2	TRBJ1-1	CASSWGTATMNTEAFF
.	TRBD2	TRBV14	TRBJ2-7	CASSASGGGNYEQYF